The present T cell receptor beta chain was sequenced within a study of T cells in Graves' hyperthyroidism and ophthalmopathy. Overall study: Peripheral blood was collected at initial diagnosis, before any treatment.

Trimming removed 7 bases from V and 0 bases from J, with 10 bases in between. The length of the CDR3 is 15 residues. From germline, CDR1 is LGHDT and CDR2 YNNKEL (reference sequence). This clonotype was seen repeatedly, ten times or more. Thyroid ultrasound, orbital computed tomography, clinical symptoms, and serum thyroxine and TRAb underpinned diagnoses. Sample collection date corresponds to first hyperthyroidism diagnosis, prior to any ophthalmopathy symptoms. Fresh peripheral blood, about 9.9 ml, yielded the PBMCs. Researchers amplified the TCR beta CDR3 regions from RNA transcripts. Using the HTBI primer set, a first-round RT-PCR was run on the TCR CDR3. TCRdb called the multiplex PCR reads again in MiXCR, with one record for every CDR3 protein. The sample gives hundreds of thousands of distinct CDR3 sequences, roughly a sixth of which show up once; 16% is in the top ten.

The chain has TRBV3-1 and TRBJ2-6; D is uncertain. The clonotype originates from a woman in her forties or fifties with Graves' hyperthyroidism that later progressed to Graves' ophthalmopathy. Sequencing was performed on blood. The CDR3 protein is CASTGLDSGANVLTF. Written as DNA, the CDR3 is TGTGCCAGCACCGGCCTCGACTCTGGGGCCAACGTCCTGACTTTC.